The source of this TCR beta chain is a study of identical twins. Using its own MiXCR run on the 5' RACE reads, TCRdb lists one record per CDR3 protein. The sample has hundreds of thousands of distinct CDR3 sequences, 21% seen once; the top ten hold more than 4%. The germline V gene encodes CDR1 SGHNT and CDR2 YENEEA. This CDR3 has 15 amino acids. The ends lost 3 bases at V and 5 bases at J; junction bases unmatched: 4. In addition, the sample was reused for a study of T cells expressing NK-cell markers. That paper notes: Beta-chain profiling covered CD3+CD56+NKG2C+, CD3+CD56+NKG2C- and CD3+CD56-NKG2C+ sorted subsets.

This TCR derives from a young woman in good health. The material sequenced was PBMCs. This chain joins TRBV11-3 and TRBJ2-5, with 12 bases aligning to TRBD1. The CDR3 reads CASSFGDRGQETQYF. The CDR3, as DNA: TGTGCCAGCAGCTTTGGGGACAGGGGGCAGGAGACCCAGTACTTC.